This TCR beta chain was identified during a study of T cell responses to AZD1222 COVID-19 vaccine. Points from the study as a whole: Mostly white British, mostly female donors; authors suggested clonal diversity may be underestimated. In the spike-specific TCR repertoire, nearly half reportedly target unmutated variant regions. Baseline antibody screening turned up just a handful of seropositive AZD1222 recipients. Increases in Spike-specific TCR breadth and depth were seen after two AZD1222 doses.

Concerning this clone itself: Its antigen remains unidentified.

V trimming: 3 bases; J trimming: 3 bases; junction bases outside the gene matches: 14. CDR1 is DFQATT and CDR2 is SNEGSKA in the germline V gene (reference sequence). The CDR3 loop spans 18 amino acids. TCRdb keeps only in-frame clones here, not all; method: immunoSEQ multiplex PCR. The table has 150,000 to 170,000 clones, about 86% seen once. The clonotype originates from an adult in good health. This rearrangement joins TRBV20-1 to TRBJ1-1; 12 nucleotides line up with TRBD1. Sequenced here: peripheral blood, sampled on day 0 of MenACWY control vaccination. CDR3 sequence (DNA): TGCAGTGCTAGTTATCCGCTCCCGGGACAGGGGGCAGACACTGAAGCTTTCTTT. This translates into CSASYPLPGQGADTEAFF.